This T cell receptor (beta chain) emerged from a study of shared clonotypes between healthy human individuals. This CDR3 contains 15 residues. Trimming removed 1 base from V and 4 bases from J, with 11 bases in between. Germline V gene sequence: CDR1 SGHTS, CDR2 YDEGEE. Assay: immunoSEQ multiplex PCR; the TCRdb copy retains only in-frame clones and omits some. The data hold roughly 2,500,000 clones, with 90% to 95% observed a single time. The sequencing sample was made of naive CD4+ T cells from PBMCs. This sample's subset: CD45RA+ positively selected. The TCR comes from a man aged 18 to 30 in good health. Some clones in this sample may be carry-over from other donors' samples. The chain has TRBV5-8 and TRBJ1-4, with a weak D call TRBD1 (6 bases). Here the CDR3 reads CASSLQGRGNEKLFF. CDR3 in DNA: TGTGCCAGCAGCTTGCAGGGGAGGGGTAATGAAAAACTGTTTTTT.